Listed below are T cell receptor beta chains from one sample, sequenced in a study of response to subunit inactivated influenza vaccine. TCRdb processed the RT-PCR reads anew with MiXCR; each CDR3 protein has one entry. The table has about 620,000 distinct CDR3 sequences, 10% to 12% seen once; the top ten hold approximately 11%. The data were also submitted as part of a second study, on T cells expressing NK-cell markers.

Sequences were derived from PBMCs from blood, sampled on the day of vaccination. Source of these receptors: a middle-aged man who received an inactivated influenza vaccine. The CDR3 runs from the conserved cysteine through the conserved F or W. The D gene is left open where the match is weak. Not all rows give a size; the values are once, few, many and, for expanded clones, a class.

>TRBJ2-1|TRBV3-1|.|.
TGTGCCAGCAGCCAAGGGGTCCGGGGCAGGCCGATCTCTTACAATGAGCAGTTCTTC
CASSQGVRGRPISYNEQFF
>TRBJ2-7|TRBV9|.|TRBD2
TGTGCCAGCAGCCCCCACCTCGGGGGGGCCTACGAGCAGTACTTC
CASSPHLGGAYEQYF
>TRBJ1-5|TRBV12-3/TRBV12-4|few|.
TGTGCCAGCAGGGTTACAGGGTATAGCAATCAGCCCCAGCATTTT
CASRVTGYSNQPQHF
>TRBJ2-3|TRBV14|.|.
TGTGCCAGCAGCCCCGCTAGCTATACGCAGTATTTT
CASSPASYTQYF
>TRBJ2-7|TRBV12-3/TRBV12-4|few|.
TGTGCCAGCAAGGGGGGACAAGTCGAGCAGTACTTC
CASKGGQVEQYF
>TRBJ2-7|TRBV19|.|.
TGTGCCAGTAGTTCAAAGACCTACGAGCAGTACTTC
CASSSKTYEQYF
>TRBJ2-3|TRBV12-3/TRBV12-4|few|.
TGTGCCAGCAGCAGAAGTCCGGACGGACTACGCACAGATACGCAGTATTTT
CASSRSPDGLRTDTQYF
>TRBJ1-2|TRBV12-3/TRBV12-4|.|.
TGTGCCAGCAGTTTCCCCGGTGGGTATGGCTACACCTTC
CASSFPGGYGYTF
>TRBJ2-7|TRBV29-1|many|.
TGCAGCGCCTGGACTCGTACCTACGAGCAGTACTTC
CSAWTRTYEQYF
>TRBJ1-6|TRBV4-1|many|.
TGCGCCAGCAGCCAAGGGACAACACCCCTCCACTTT
CASSQGTTPLHF
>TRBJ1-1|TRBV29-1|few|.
TGCAGCGTTGCGCGAGTGACCAACACTGAAGCTTTCTTT
CSVARVTNTEAFF
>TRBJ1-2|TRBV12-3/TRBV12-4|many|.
TGTGCCAGCAGTTTTGGCAGGGACTATGGCTACACCTTC
CASSFGRDYGYTF
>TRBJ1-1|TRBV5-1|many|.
TGTGCCAGCAGTTTAGCGCTGAACACTGAAGCTTTCTTT
CASSLALNTEAFF
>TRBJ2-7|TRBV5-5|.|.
TGTGCCAGCAGCCCGAGACTCACCTCCTACGAGCAGTACTTC
CASSPRLTSYEQYF
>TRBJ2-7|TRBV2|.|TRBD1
TGTGCCAGCAGTGGCAGGGGGAACTCCTACGAGCAGTACTTC
CASSGRGNSYEQYF
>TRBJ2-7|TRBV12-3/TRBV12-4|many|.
TGTGCCAGCAGTTTGTCGGCTTTCGGCTACGAGCAGTACTTC
CASSLSAFGYEQYF
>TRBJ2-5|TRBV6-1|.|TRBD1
TGTGCCAGCAGGGCACCATCCGGGACAGGGGGCCAAGAGACCCAGTACTTC
CASRAPSGTGGQETQYF
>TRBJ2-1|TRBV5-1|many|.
TGCGCCAGCAGCTTGGCCGGGAGCTCCTACAATGAGCAGTTCTTC
CASSLAGSSYNEQFF
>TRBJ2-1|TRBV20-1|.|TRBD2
TGCAGTGCTTATACCGGGACTAGCGGGAGCGATGAGCAGTTCTTC
CSAYTGTSGSDEQFF
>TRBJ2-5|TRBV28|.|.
TGTGCCAGCAGTTCAACCCTCAGGGAGACCCAGTACTTC
CASSSTLRETQYF
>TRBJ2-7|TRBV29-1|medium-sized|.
TGCAGCGTTGAAATAGGCTACGAGCAGTACTTC
CSVEIGYEQYF
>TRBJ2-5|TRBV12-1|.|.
TGTGCCAGCAGCCCGGGGACTAGCGAGGGGACCCAGTACTTC
CASSPGTSEGTQYF
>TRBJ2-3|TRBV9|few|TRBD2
TGTGCCAGCAGCTGGACTAGCGGGGGACTCACAGATACGCAGTATTTT
CASSWTSGGLTDTQYF
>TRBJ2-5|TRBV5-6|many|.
TGTGCCAGCAACCCCTTCCGGAAGGTGGAGACCCAGTACTTC
CASNPFRKVETQYF
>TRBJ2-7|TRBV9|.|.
TGTGCCAGCAGCGTAACGGCGGGGAGGGCAGGGGAGCGGTACTTC
CASSVTAGRAGERYF
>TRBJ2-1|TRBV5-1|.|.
TGCGCCAGCAGCTTGGATGGGACAGAGCAGTTCTTC
CASSLDGTEQFF
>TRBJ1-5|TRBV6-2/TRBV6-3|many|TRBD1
TGTGCCAGCAGACAACAACAGGGGAATCAGCCCCAGCATTTT
CASRQQQGNQPQHF